Detailed here is one T cell receptor (beta chain). Its target is unknown. Using immunoSEQ multiplex PCR, the repertoire was profiled, and TCRdb retains in-frame clones only, with some absent. The sample lists around 26,000 clones, approximately 95% occurring once. The data belong to a study of PD-1 blockade in classical Hodgkin lymphoma. Notes on the study in general: Factors driving the repertoire differences, possibly disease activity or prior therapy, remain undefined. Newly diagnosed patients reportedly had lower baseline TCR diversity than healthy donors.

The J segment lost 5 bases and the V segment lost 2 bases, leaving 2 bases of the junction unmatched. The CDR3 sequence is 16 residues long. Germline V gene sequence: CDR1 SGHRS, CDR2 YFSETQ. Time point given: newly diagnosed, previously untreated cHL patient sample. The authors used newly diagnosed, untreated classical Hodgkin lymphoma PBMCs as comparison. This sequence was found in a human donor with classical Hodgkin lymphoma. Sample: peripheral blood mononuclear cells (PBMCs). The chain is built from TRBV5-1 and TRBJ2-1, with 15 bases fitting TRBD2. DNA for the CDR3: TGCGCCAGCAGCTTAGGACTAGCGGGGGGGAACAATGAGCAGTTCTTC. The encoded protein is CASSLGLAGGNNEQFF.